This T cell receptor (beta chain) was sequenced for a study of T cell responses to AZD1222 COVID-19 vaccine (dated by TCRdb to about 2021). Background for the entire study: AZD1222 recipients whose second dose came at about 4 weeks and those whose second dose came at about 12 weeks were combined into one group, since spike-specific TCR depth and breadth did not differ between the two schedules. TCR sequencing was performed for about 240 trial participants, of whom about 200 were given two doses of AZD1222 and around 26 were given two doses of MenACWY control vaccine. Enrollment into the trials was organized by age into subgroups of 18-55, 56-69 and 70-plus years, and those subgroups contained around 150, 28 and 57 TCR-sequenced participants, respectively.

Including the terminal cysteine and phenylalanine, the CDR3 comprises 15 residues. Just the 45-base CDR3 DNA is kept, in frame starting at base 1. The trim is 0 bases for V and 0 bases for J, with a gap of 6 bases between the germline ends. Reading the germline V gene gives CDR1 SGHRS and CDR2 YFSETQ. Study-wide findings and limitations: Conclusions about previously exposed vaccinees were limited because only a handful of AZD1222 recipients were SARS-CoV-2 seropositive at baseline. In the small 56-69-year group, the increase in depth fell short of significance, most likely because of low power. Because no samples from the day 14 peak response were available, repertoires could be characterized only after the peak T cell response. Reportedly, almost half of the unique spike-specific TCRs recognized epitopes lying outside the regions that are mutated in the B.1.351 and B.1.1.7 variants. A significant rise in spike-specific TCR breadth and depth was observed after two AZD1222 doses relative to day 0 and relative to MenACWY recipients. CD4 TCRs associated with the vaccine covered the entire spike protein, and the dominant responses were in regions 160-218 and 743-854. Participants were mostly white British, with more females than males. The authors suggested clonal diversity may have been underestimated.

The time point label on this specimen signifies: baseline before first vaccination. Samples from vaccinated people were obtained from the UK trials COV001 and COV002, which included a single-blind randomized controlled phase 2/3 trial of AZD1222 (ChAdOx1 nCoV-19) in healthy adults. For TCRbeta chain sequencing, PBMC samples from trial participants were taken at day 0 and at day 28 after the second dose. As concerns this clone: Its recognized antigen is unknown. One base away there is no much larger clone; base qualities are not given.

The CDR3 regions of human TCRbeta chains were analyzed by immunosequencing. The paper's processing steps were these. Repertoire TCRs were matched against a reference library of SARS-CoV-2-specific TCRs generated with the MIRA antigen-specificity platform. Breadth was defined as the fraction of unique TCRs that were SARS-CoV-2-associated. Depth was defined as the fraction of total T cells that were SARS-CoV-2-associated. Each spike-specific TCR was assigned to its reactive spike region and to a CD4 or CD8 class using the MIRA data. Log10-transformed breadth and depth values were compared by one-way ANOVA with Sidak's multiple comparisons tests. TCRdb carries this immuneACCESS record with in-frame sequences only. Its versions omit some clonotypes, under half of them owing to an unresolved V gene in the studies checked, with the rest unexplained. The DNA gave D and trimming, while V, J and clone size come from that table. Within this sample are around 190,000 clones, with around 88% of them counted one time only. The top ten hold approximately 0.5% of the sample.

The sequence was obtained from an adult in good health. The sequencing here drew on peripheral blood, taken on day 0 of AZD1222 vaccination. Rearrangement joined TRBV5-1 to TRBJ1-4; no D gene call is confident. The sequence in DNA is TGCGCCAGCAGCTTGGACGGTGCAACTAATGAAAAACTGTTTTTT. It is translated as CASSLDGATNEKLFF.